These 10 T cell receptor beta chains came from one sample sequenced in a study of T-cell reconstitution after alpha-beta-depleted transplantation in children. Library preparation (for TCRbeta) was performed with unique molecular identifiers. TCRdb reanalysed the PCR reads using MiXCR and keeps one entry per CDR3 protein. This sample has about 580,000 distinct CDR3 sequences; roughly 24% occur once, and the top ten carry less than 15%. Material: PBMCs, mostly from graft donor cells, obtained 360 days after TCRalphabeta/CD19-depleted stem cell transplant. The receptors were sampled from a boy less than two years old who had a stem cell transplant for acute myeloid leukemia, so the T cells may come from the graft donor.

The CDR3 loop reads CASSQELSAETQYF. The CDR3 DNA follows: TGCGCCAGCAGCCAAGAGTTGTCTGCGGAGACCCAGTACTTC. The genes are TRBV4-3 and TRBJ2-5; D call uncertain. V lost 0 bases, J lost 5 bases, and 10 bases lay in between. The length of the CDR3 is 14 residues. The germline V gene encodes CDR1 LGHNA and CDR2 YSLEER.

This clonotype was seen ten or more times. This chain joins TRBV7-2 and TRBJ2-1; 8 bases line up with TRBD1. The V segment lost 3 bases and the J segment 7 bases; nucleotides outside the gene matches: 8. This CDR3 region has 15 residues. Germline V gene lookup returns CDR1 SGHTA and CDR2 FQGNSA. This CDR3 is CASSFTGGVRNEQFF. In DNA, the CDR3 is TGTGCCAGCAGCTTTACAGGGGGTGTAAGGAATGAGCAGTTCTTC.

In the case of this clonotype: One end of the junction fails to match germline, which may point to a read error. The CDR3 bases are TGTGCCAGCAGTGAAGACATGGTATCTCGGAAGGGGCACTTC. As protein: CASSEDMVSRKGHF. The chain employs TRBV6-1 and TRBJ2-7, with D perhaps matching TRBD1 (5 bases). The CDR3 spans 14 residues. Germline lookup yields CDR1 MNHNS and CDR2 SASEGT.

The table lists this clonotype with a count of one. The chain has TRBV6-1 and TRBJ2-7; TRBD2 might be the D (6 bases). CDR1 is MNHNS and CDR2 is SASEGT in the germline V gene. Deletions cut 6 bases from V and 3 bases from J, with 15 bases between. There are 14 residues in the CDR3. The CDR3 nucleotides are TGTGCCAGCAGCAGGAGCGGGTTTAACTACGAGCAGTACTTC. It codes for CASSRSGFNYEQYF.

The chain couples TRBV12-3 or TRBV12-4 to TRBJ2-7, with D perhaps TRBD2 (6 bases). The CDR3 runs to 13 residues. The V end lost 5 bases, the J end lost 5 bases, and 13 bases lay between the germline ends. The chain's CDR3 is CASSHPGGNEQYF. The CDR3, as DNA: TGTGCCAGCAGTCATCCCGGGGGTAACGAGCAGTACTTC.

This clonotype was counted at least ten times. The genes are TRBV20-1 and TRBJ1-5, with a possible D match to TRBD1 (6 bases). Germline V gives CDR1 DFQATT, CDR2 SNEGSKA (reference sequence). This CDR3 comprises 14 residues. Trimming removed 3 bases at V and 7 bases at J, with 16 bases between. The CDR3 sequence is CSARPARGNQPQHF. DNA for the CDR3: TGCAGTGCTAGGCCAGCCAGGGGAAACCAGCCCCAGCATTTT.

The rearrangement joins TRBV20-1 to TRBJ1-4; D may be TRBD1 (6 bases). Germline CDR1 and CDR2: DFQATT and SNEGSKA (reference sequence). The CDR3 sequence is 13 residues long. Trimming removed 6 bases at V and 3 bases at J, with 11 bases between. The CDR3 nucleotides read TGCAGTGCACCAAGGGGGGCTAATGAAAAACTGTTTTTT. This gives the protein CSAPRGANEKLFF.

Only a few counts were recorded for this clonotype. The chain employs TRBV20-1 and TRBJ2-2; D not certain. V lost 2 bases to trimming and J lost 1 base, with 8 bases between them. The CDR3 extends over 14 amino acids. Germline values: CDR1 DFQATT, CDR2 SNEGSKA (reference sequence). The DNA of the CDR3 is TGCAGTGCTAGACAGCTCTTGAACACCGGGGAGCTGTTTTTT. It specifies CSARQLLNTGELFF.

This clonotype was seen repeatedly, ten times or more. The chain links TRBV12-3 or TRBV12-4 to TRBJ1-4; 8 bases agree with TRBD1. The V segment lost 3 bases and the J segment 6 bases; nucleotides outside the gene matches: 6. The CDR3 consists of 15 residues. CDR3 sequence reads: CASSFRTGRDEKLFF. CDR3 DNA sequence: TGTGCCAGCAGTTTCCGGACAGGGCGAGATGAAAAACTGTTTTTT.

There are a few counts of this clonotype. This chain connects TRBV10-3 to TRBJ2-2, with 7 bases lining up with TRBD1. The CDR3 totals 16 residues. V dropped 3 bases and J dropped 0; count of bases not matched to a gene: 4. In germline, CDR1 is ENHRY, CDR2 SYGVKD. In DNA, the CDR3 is TGTGCCATCAGTGACCCGACAGGGACGAACACCGGGGAGCTGTTTTTT. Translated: CAISDPTGTNTGELFF.